The T cell receptor beta chain described here comes from a study of blood T cell repertoires in COVID-19. Across the study: There were acute and convalescent COVID-19 samples, and they came from the United States, Italy and Spain. T cells, B-cell-depleted T cells, or PBMCs supplied cDNA or gDNA.

Study processing details: The assay estimated nucleated cells by amplifying reference gene primers. Measured with immunoSEQ multiplex PCR; TCRdb has only the in-frame clones, and not every one. The D gene and trimming were derived from the DNA, and the V and J assignments and clone size from that table. The table lists over 150,000 clones, more than 70% of them singletons. The TCR comes from a man between 18 and 29 years old with active or convalescent COVID-19. Input material: peripheral blood.

The CDR3 coding sequence is TGTGCCAGCAGCCGGACTGTAAACTATGGCTACACCTTC. This gives the protein CASSRTVNYGYTF. This chain joins TRBV6-5 and TRBJ1-2; no definite D call. CDR3 length equals 13 residues. Germline V gene data show CDR1 as MNHEY and CDR2 as SVGAGI. V lost 6 bases and J 2 bases, leaving 10 bases between the germline ends.